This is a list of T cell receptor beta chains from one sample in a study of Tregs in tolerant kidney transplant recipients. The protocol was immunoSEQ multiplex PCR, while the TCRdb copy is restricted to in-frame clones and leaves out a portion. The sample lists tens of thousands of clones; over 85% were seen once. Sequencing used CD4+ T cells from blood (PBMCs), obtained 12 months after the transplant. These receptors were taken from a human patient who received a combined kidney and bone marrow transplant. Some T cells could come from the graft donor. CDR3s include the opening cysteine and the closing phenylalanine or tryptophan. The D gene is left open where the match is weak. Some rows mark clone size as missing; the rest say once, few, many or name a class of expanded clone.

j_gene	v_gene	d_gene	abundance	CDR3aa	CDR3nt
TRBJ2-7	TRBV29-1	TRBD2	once	CSVWTSGAYEQYF	TGCAGCGTCTGGACTAGCGGGGCTTACGAGCAGTACTTC
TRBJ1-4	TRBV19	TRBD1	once	CASNSGTEAEKLFF	TGTGCCAGTAACTCCGGGACAGAGGCTGAAAAACTGTTTTTT
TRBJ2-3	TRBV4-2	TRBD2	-	CASSQVGGGGGRNTQYF	TGTGCCAGCAGCCAAGTGGGGGGGGGTGGAGGTCGGAATACGCAGTATTTT
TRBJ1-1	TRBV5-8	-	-	CASSLGGLDRRSEAFF	TGTGCCAGCAGCCTGGGCGGGTTAGACAGGAGATCAGAAGCTTTCTTT
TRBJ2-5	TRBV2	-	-	CASSEAVARGETQYF	TGTGCCAGCAGTGAAGCAGTAGCTAGGGGAGAGACCCAGTACTTC
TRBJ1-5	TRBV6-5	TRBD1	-	CASSRGTGARSQHF	TGTGCCAGCAGCAGAGGGACAGGGGCACGGTCCCAGCATTTT
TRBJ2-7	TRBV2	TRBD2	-	CASSVRLAGEFSYEQYF	TGTGCCAGCAGTGTGAGGCTAGCGGGAGAGTTCTCCTACGAGCAGTACTTC
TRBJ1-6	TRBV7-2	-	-	CASSLVPQGGNSPLHF	TGTGCCAGCAGCTTAGTGCCACAAGGGGGTAATTCACCCCTCCACTTT
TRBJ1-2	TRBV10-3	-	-	CAVPGTGPNYGYTF	TGTGCCGTCCCGGGCACAGGCCCGAACTATGGCTACACCTTC
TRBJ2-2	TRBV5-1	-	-	CASSQGSNTGELFF	TGCGCCAGCAGCCAGGGATCCAACACCGGGGAGCTGTTTTTT
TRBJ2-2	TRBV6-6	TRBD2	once	CASSLGAGGNTGELFF	TGTGCCAGCAGTTTAGGAGCGGGGGGGAACACCGGGGAGCTGTTTTTT
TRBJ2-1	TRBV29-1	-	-	CSGLPRLGGPNNEQFF	TGCAGCGGCCTTCCGCGTTTGGGGGGGCCGAACAATGAGCAGTTCTTC
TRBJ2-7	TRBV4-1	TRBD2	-	CASSQDRGLEYEQYF	TGCGCCAGCAGCCAAGATCGTGGACTAGAGTACGAGCAGTACTTC
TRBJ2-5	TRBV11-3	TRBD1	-	CASSARDRGRETQYF	TGTGCCAGCAGCGCCCGGGACAGGGGGCGAGAGACCCAGTACTTC
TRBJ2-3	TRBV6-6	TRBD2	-	CASSPYSSGPGDTQYF	TGTGCCAGCAGTCCCTATTCTAGCGGTCCTGGGGATACGCAGTATTTT
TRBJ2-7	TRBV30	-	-	CAWSVFGRRSSYEQYF	TGTGCCTGGAGTGTTTTCGGACGGAGGTCCTCCTACGAGCAGTACTTC
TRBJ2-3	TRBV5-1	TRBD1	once	CASSLWLIRQGNADTQYF	TGCGCCAGCAGCTTGTGGTTGATCAGACAGGGGAACGCAGATACGCAGTATTTT
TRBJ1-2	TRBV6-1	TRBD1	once	CASSEVWGQLDTF	TGTGCCAGCAGTGAAGTCTGGGGACAGCTCGACACCTTC
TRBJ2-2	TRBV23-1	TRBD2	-	CASSQSSRRLARNTGELFF	TGCGCCAGCAGTCAATCAAGCCGCCGACTAGCACGAAACACCGGGGAGCTGTTTTTT
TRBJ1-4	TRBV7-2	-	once	CASSLFGGNEKLFF	TGTGCCAGCAGCCTATTCGGGGGAAACGAAAAACTGTTTTTT
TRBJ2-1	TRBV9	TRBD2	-	CASSVGASGSNEQFF	TGTGCCAGCAGCGTAGGAGCTAGCGGGAGCAATGAGCAGTTCTTC
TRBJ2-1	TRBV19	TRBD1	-	CASSKQGAYNEQFF	TGTGCCAGTAGTAAGCAGGGGGCTTACAATGAGCAGTTCTTC
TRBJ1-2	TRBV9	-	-	CASSVAAQGFGYTF	TGTGCCAGCAGCGTAGCCGCCCAGGGTTTTGGCTACACCTTC
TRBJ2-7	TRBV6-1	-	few	CASSEERVSLKQYF	TGTGCCAGCAGTGAGGAACGGGTCTCCTTAAAGCAGTACTTC
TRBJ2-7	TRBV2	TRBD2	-	CASSGLVVAEQYF	TGTGCCTCCTCCGGACTAGTTGTGGCCGAGCAGTACTTC
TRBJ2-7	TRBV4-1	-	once	CASSQEPGRYEQYF	TGCGCCAGCAGCCAAGAGCCAGGGAGGTACGAGCAGTACTTC
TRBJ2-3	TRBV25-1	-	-	CASSEYRDTQYF	TGTGCCAGCAGTGAATACCGAGATACGCAGTATTTT
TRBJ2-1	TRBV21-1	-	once	CASSIATQLNNEQFF	TGTGCCAGCAGCATTGCTACCCAATTAAACAATGAGCAGTTCTTC
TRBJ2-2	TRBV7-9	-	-	CASTQRGGPENTGELFF	TGTGCCAGCACCCAGAGGGGGGGCCCCGAGAACACCGGGGAGCTGTTTTTT
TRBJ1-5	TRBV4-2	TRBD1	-	CASSQTGEVRQPQHF	TGTGCCAGCAGCCAGACAGGGGAGGTAAGGCAGCCCCAGCATTTT
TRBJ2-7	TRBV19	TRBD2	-	CASSIRASGGNYEQYF	TGTGCCAGTAGTATCCGGGCGAGCGGGGGGAACTACGAGCAGTACTTC
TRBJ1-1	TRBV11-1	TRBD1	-	CASSLAGTGRVGTEAFF	TGTGCCAGCAGCTTAGCTGGGACAGGGAGGGTTGGCACTGAAGCTTTCTTT
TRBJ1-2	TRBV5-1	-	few	CASGSAGFNYGYTF	TGCGCCAGCGGCTCAGCAGGCTTTAACTATGGCTACACCTTC
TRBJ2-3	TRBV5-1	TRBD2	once	CASSLTSGGRTSTDTQYF	TGCGCCAGCAGCTTAACTAGCGGGGGCCGAACTAGCACAGATACGCAGTATTTT
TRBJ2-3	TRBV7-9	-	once	CASSPTGLGNTDTQYF	TGTGCCAGCAGCCCAACAGGGTTGGGAAACACAGATACGCAGTATTTT
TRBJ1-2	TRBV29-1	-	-	CSVGGPYGYTF	TGCAGCGTTGGGGGGCCCTATGGCTACACCTTC
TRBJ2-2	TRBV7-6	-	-	CASSPRTATNTGELFF	TGTGCCAGCAGCCCACGGACTGCTACGAACACCGGGGAGCTGTTTTTT
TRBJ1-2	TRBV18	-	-	CASSPLRATGYTF	TGTGCCAGCTCACCACTCAGGGCAACTGGCTACACCTTC
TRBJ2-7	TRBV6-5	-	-	CASKRGGQGHEQYF	TGTGCCAGCAAGAGAGGCGGACAAGGGCACGAGCAGTACTTC
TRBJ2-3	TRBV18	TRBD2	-	CASSPFGGSSTDTQYF	TGTGCCAGCTCACCATTCGGCGGGAGTAGCACAGATACGCAGTATTTT
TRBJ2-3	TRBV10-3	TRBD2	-	CAISESGRGSTDTQYF	TGTGCCATCAGTGAGTCGGGGCGGGGGAGCACAGATACGCAGTATTTT
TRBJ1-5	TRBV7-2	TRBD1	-	CASSLVTGVSNQPQHF	TGTGCCAGCAGCTTAGTGACAGGGGTTAGCAATCAGCCCCAGCATTTT
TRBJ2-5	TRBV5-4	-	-	CASSLDVLRTQYF	TGTGCCAGCAGCTTGGACGTTCTAAGAACCCAGTACTTC
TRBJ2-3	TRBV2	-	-	CASAIGLRSTDTQYF	TGTGCCAGCGCAATTGGACTTCGAAGCACAGATACGCAGTATTTT
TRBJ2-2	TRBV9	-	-	CASSVAQRDTGELFF	TGTGCCAGCAGCGTAGCACAGAGAGACACCGGGGAGCTGTTTTTT
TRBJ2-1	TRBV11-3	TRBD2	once	CASSARTSGINEQFF	TGTGCCAGCAGCGCCAGGACTAGCGGGATTAATGAGCAGTTCTTC
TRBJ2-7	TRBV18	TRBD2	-	CASSPSAGRSIYEQYF	TGTGCCAGCTCACCAAGTGCCGGGAGGAGTATCTACGAGCAGTACTTC
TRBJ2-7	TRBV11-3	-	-	CASSLGQPSYEQYF	TGTGCCAGCAGCTTAGGACAGCCCTCCTACGAGCAGTACTTC
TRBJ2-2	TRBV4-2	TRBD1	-	CASSHGQGNTGELFF	TGTGCCAGCAGCCACGGACAGGGGAACACCGGGGAGCTGTTTTTT
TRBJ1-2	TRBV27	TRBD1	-	CASSLTGDREGWRYGYTF	TGTGCCAGCAGTTTGACCGGGGACAGGGAGGGTTGGAGATATGGCTACACCTTC
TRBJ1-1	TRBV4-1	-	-	CASSQVGQNTEAFF	TGCGCCAGCAGCCAAGTGGGACAGAACACTGAAGCTTTCTTT
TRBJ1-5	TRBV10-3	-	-	CAISEHGEGGQPQHF	TGTGCCATCAGTGAACACGGTGAAGGGGGTCAGCCCCAGCATTTT
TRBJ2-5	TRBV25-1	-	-	CASSEQASEQETQYF	TGTGCCAGCAGTGAGCAGGCTAGCGAACAAGAGACCCAGTACTTC
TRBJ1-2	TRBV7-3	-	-	CASSSGGPNYGYTF	TGTGCCAGCAGCTCGGGAGGGCCTAACTATGGCTACACCTTC